This section outlines one T cell receptor beta chain sequence together with its context. Expressed TCRB transcripts were sequenced because the isolated RNA had all been reverse transcribed beforehand. The table came from immunoSEQ multiplex PCR; TCRdb's copy has only in-frame clones and leaves some out. The sample holds about 150,000 clones, around 10% seen once. The record originates from a study of beta chain features in type 1 diabetes. Germline-derived CDR1 and CDR2 are SGHDN and FVKESK. The CDR3 loop spans 13 amino acids. Trimming took 0 bases from V and 6 from J, leaving 8 bases between them. The source of this sequence is a man aged 18-30 years in good health. The V call is TRBV14, the J call TRBJ1-2; D is unresolved. The sequencing sample was made of central memory CD4+ T cells from blood. The CDR3 sequence is CASSQEPSHGYTF. In nucleotides, the CDR3 is TGTGCCAGCAGCCAAGAACCAAGCCATGGCTACACCTTC.